The rows below give T cell receptor beta chains drawn from one sample of a study of cytomegalovirus exposure and HLA in healthy donors. Repertoires were generated with immunoSEQ multiplex PCR, while TCRdb's copy carries only in-frame clones and drops some. The sample records about 120,000 clones, around 78% being singletons. Sequencing was done on a sample of PBMCs. Receptor source: a woman in her 30s in good health and CMV-seropositive. Both conserved end residues are trimmed from each CDR3.

CDR3aa	v_gene	j_gene
ASSVGDSMIGNSPLH	TRBV9	TRBJ1-6
ASSDGGGDIQY	TRBV2	TRBJ2-4
ASSSGGWGNQPQH	TRBV5-6	TRBJ1-5
ASTNRGPGELF	TRBV6-5	TRBJ2-2
ASNTEHYEQY	TRBV23-1	TRBJ2-7
ASSAEGQGTAF	TRBV5-5	TRBJ1-1
ASSRASDAQGQGNEKLF	TRBV5-4	TRBJ1-4
ASSLEGGMTEAF	TRBV11-2	TRBJ1-1
ASSLEGQAFGYT	TRBV19	TRBJ1-2
ASSVDAGNYNEQF	TRBV9	TRBJ2-1
ASIHRGTGELF	TRBV27	TRBJ2-2
AWSPDTNYGYT	TRBV30	TRBJ1-2
ASSIGAGGRETQY	TRBV7-9	TRBJ2-5
ASSGGTYEQY	TRBV5-5	TRBJ2-7
ASSRDRTSGGADTQY	TRBV4-2	TRBJ2-3
ASSRRGQGRGNTEAF	TRBV14	TRBJ1-1
ASSTGTPLETQY	TRBV2	TRBJ2-5
ASSLGDWTNTGELF	TRBV7-2	TRBJ2-2
ASSPRGRVTDTQY	TRBV18	TRBJ2-3
AWSQGGSRHGELF	TRBV30	TRBJ2-2
ASSYSTATNEKLF	TRBV6-5	TRBJ1-4
ASSTPSGRGTDTQY	TRBV25-1	TRBJ2-3
ASSPPRVYEQY	TRBV5-1	TRBJ2-7
ASRLGLAGELF	TRBV6-5	TRBJ2-2
AISVRDRGTGELF	TRBV10-3	TRBJ2-2
ASSSGTGGDTQY	TRBV18	TRBJ2-3
ASKPGQINQPQH	TRBV27	TRBJ1-5
SAKGADTQY	TRBV20-1	TRBJ2-3
ASSPYRGRADTQY	TRBV28	TRBJ2-3
ASSYSRGGGYGYT	TRBV6-5	TRBJ1-2
ASSPQGLQSTDTQY	TRBV27	TRBJ2-3
ASSLGPGTGLSPLH	TRBV28	TRBJ1-6
ASSEAGRGTLSYEQY	TRBV6-1	TRBJ2-7
ASSPSGGAPEKLF	TRBV7-6	TRBJ1-4
SPGQGGTGELF	TRBV29-1	TRBJ2-2
ASSPPPNGGAYEQY	TRBV9	TRBJ2-7
ASSWDRGTDTQY	TRBV5-8	TRBJ2-3
ASSSRPLTGSNEKLF	TRBV5-1	TRBJ1-4
ASSGGQDSYEQY	TRBV5-4	TRBJ2-7
ASRIRGTNTGELF	TRBV7-2	TRBJ2-2
ASSWTEETQY	TRBV2	TRBJ2-5
SVVGASTDTQY	TRBV29-1	TRBJ2-3
ASSLTSGEYNEQF	TRBV5-1	TRBJ2-1
ASSLGGAYNSPLH	TRBV28	TRBJ1-6
ASSQRGYT	TRBV28	TRBJ1-2
SSSLAVGSYYEQY	TRBV7-9	TRBJ2-7
ASSAQQGDTQY	TRBV9	TRBJ2-3
ASSAPGDNSPLH	TRBV28	TRBJ1-6
ASSQMGQGGLHEQY	TRBV4-3	TRBJ2-7
ASRPGGTDTQY	TRBV7-9	TRBJ2-3
ASSIGRSSYEQY	TRBV19	TRBJ2-7
ATSGQINTEAF	TRBV6-1	TRBJ1-1
ASSLGLRGFGNNEQF	TRBV5-1	TRBJ2-1
ASSLAPFPTDTQY	TRBV5-5	TRBJ2-3